This T cell receptor beta chain was captured in a study of T cell repertoires in cytomegalovirus infection. Looked up from germline, CDR1 is SGHVS and CDR2 is FQNEAQ. CDR3 size: 14 residues. Trimming shortened V by 5 bases and J by 4 bases, and 13 bases separated the two germline ends. This clonotype was seen a handful of times. The antigen is unknown. MiXCR was run by TCRdb on the reads, yielding one entry per CDR3 protein. The sample holds around 100,000 distinct CDR3 sequences, less than 55% seen once. V gene TRBV7-8 combines with J gene TRBJ2-3; D is unclear. The receptor comes from a human donor in good health (CMV status not recorded). Some clones in this sample may be carry-over from other donors' samples. Sequencing was performed on CD8+ T cells from cultured PBMCs, taken from culture after CMV antigen stimulation. Written as DNA, the CDR3 is TGTGCCAGCAGCCCGATCTGGGCGGCAGATACGCAGTATTTT. It translates to CASSPIWAADTQYF. Full variable domain (remainder filled in from reference TRBV7-8 and TRBJ2-3): GAGVSQSPRYKVAKRGQDVALRCDPISGHVSLFWYQQALGQGPEFLTYFQNEAQLDKSGLPSDRFFAERPEGSVSTLKIQRTQQEDSAVYLCASSPIWAADTQYFGPGTRLTVL.